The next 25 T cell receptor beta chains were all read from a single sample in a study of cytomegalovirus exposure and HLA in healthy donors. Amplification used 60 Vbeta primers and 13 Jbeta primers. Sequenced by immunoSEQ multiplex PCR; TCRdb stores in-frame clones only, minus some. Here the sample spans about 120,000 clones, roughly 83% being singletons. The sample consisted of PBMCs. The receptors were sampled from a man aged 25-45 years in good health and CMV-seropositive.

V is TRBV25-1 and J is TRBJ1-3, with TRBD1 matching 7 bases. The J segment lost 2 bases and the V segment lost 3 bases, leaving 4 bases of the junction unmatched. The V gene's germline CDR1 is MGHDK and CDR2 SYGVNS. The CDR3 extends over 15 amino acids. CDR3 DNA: TGTGCCAGCAGTGACATGACAGGGACTGGAAACACCATATATTTT. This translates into CASSDMTGTGNTIYF.

The CDR3 protein is CSVGDSGQGVQETQYF. As DNA, the CDR3 is TGCAGCGTTGGTGATTCGGGACAGGGGGTCCAAGAGACCCAGTACTTC. This chain joins TRBV29-1 and TRBJ2-5; 11 bases agree with TRBD1. CDR1 is SQVTM and CDR2 is ANQGSEA in the germline V gene. The CDR3 is made up of 16 amino acids. Trimming took 4 bases from V and 1 from J; bases not matched to a gene: 8.

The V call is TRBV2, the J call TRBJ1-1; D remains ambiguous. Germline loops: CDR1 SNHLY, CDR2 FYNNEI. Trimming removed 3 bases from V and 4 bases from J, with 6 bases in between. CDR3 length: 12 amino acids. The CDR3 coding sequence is TGTGCCAGCAGTGACCCCTTCACTGAAGCTTTCTTT. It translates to CASSDPFTEAFF.

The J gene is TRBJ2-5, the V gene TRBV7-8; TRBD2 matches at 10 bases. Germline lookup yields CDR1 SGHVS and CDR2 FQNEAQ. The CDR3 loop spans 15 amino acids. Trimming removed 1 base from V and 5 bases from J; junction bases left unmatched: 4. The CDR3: CASSLGLAGAETQYF. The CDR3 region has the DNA TGTGCCAGCAGCTTAGGGCTAGCGGGGGCCGAGACCCAGTACTTC.

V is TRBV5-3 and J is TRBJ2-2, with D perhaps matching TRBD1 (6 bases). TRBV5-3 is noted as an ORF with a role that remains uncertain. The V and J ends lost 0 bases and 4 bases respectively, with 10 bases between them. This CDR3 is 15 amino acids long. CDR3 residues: CARSLEQGLTGELFF. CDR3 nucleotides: TGTGCCAGAAGCTTGGAACAGGGTCTCACCGGGGAGCTGTTTTTT.

This chain's CDR3 is CASSLRAGLMTDTQYF. The CDR3, as DNA: TGTGCCAGCAGCTTACGAGCGGGACTAATGACAGATACGCAGTATTTT. J is TRBJ2-3 and V is TRBV7-9, with 7 bases fitting TRBD2. V lost 2 bases, J lost 3 bases, and 8 bases stayed unmatched. The CDR3 totals 16 residues. Per germline, CDR1 SEHNR and CDR2 FQNEAQ (reference sequence). Filled out from reference TRBV7-9 and TRBJ2-3, the complete variable domain reads DTGVSQNPRHKITKRGQNVTFRCDPISEHNRLYWYRQTLGQGPEFLTYFQNEAQLEKSRLLSDRFSAERPKGSFSTLEIQRTEQGDSAMYLCASSLRAGLMTDTQYFGPGTRLTVL.

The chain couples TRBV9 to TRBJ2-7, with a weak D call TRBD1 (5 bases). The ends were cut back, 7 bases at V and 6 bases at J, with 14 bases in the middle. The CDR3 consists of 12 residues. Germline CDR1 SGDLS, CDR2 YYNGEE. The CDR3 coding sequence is TGTGCCAGCGCGGCAGGGATGGGCGAGCAGTACTTC. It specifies CASAAGMGEQYF.

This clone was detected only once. The CDR3 protein is CAWSEAGGWYGYTF. In DNA, the CDR3 is TGTGCCTGGAGTGAAGCAGGGGGATGGTATGGCTACACCTTC. The chain couples TRBV30 to TRBJ1-2; 7 bases line up with TRBD1. This CDR3 is built from 14 residues. The J segment lost 5 bases and the V segment lost 1 base, leaving 7 bases of the junction unmatched. The V gene's germline CDR1 is GTSNPN and CDR2 SVGIG (reference sequence).

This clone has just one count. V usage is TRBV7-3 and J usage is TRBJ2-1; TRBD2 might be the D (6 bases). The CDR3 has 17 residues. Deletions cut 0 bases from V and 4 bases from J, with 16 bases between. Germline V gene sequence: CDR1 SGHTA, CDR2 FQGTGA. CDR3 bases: TGTGCCAGCAGCTTAACGGGCCGGGGGTATAATTACAATGAGCAGTTCTTC. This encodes CASSLTGRGYNYNEQFF.

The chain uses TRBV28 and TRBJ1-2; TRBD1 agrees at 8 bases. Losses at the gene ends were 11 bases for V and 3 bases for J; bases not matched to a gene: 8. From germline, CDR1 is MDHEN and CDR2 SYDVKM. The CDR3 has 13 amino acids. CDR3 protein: CAGKPGGHYGYTF. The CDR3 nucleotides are TGTGCCGGCAAGCCAGGGGGCCACTATGGCTACACCTTC.

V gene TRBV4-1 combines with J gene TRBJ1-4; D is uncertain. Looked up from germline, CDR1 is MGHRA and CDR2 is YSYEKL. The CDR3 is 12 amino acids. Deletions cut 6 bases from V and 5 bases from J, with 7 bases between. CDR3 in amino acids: CASREGNEKLFF. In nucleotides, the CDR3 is TGCGCCAGCAGGGAGGGAAATGAAAAACTGTTTTTT.

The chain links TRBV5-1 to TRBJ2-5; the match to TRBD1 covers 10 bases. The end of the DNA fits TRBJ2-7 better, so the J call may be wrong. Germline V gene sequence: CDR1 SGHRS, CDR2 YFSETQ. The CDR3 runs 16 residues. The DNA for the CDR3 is TGCGCCAGCAGCTTGGGTTTACGGACAGGGGGACACGAGCAGTACTTC. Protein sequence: CASSLGLRTGGHEQYF.

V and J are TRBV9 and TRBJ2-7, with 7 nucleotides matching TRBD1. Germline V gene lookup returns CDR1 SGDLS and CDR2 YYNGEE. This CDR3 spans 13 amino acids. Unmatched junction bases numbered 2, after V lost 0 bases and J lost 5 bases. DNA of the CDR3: TGTGCCAGCAGCGTAGAACAGGGGAACGAGCAGTACTTC. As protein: CASSVEQGNEQYF.

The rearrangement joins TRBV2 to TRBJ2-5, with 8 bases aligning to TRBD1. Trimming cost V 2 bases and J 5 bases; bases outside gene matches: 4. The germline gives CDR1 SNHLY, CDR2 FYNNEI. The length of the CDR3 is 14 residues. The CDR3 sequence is CASSESRGQETQYF. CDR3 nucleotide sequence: TGTGCCAGCAGTGAATCCAGGGGGCAGGAGACCCAGTACTTC.

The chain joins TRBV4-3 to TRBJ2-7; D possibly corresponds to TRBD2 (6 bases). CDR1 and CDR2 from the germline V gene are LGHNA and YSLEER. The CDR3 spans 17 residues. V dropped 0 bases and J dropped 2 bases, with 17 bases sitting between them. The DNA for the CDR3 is TGCGCCAGCAGCCAAGATTTGGAGCGGGCTACTACCTACGAGCAGTACTTC. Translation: CASSQDLERATTYEQYF.

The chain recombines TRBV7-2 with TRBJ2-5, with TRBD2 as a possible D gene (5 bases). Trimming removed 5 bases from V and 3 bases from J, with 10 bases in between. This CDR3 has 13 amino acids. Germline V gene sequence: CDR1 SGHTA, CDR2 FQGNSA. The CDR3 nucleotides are TGTGCCAGCAGCCTGGCGCGGGAAGAGACCCAGTACTTC. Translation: CASSLAREETQYF.

For the CDR3, the DNA is TGTGCCAGCAGTTACTCTTGGCAGGGGGCGAGGAATGAGCAGTTCTTC. Residues: CASSYSWQGARNEQFF. The chain combines TRBV6-5 with TRBJ2-1, with 8 bases fitting TRBD1. CDR1 is MNHEY and CDR2 is SVGAGI in the germline V gene. With 0 bases clipped from V and 7 bases from J, the junction kept 8 bases outside the gene matches. This CDR3 spans 16 amino acids.

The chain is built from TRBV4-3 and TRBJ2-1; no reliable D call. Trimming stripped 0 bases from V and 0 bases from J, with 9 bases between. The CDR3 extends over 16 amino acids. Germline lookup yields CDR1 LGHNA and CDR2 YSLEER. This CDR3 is CASSQDHASSYNEQFF. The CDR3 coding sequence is TGCGCCAGCAGCCAAGATCACGCCAGCTCCTACAATGAGCAGTTCTTC.

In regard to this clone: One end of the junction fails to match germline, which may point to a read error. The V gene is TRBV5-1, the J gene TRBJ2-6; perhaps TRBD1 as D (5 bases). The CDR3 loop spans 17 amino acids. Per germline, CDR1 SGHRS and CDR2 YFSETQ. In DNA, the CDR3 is TGCGCCAGCAGCGTCGCGCCACAGAGCTCTGGGGCCAACGGCCTGACTTTC. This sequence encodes CASSVAPQSSGANGLTF.

CDR3: CASSVNRAGDQPQHF. The CDR3 DNA reads TGTGCCAGCAGTGTCAACAGGGCTGGGGATCAGCCCCAGCATTTT. The chain combines TRBV6-1 with TRBJ1-5, with D possibly matching TRBD1 (6 bases). V was pared by 4 bases and J by 5 bases, with 15 bases between. CDR1 and CDR2 (germline): MNHNS, SASEGT. This CDR3 comprises 15 residues.

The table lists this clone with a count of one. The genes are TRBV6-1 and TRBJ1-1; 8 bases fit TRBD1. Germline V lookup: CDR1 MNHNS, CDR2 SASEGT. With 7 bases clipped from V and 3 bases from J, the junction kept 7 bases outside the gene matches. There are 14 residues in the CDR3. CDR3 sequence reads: CASTLGQGHTEAFF. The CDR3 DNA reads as TGTGCCAGCACCTTAGGACAGGGACACACTGAAGCTTTCTTT.

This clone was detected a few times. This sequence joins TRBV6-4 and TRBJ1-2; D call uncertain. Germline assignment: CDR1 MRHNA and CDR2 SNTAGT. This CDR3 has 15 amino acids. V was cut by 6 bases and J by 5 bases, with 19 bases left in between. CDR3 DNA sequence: TGTGCCAGCAGCCCCAGTGAGGGTCCGGCTTATGGCTACACCTTC. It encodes CASSPSEGPAYGYTF.

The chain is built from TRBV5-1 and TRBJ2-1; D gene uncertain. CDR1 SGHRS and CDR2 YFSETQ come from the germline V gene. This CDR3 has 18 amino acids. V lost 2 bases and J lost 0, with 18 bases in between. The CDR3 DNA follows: TGCGCCAGCAGCTTACAACCCAAACAGATTCTCTCCTACAATGAGCAGTTCTTC. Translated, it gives CASSLQPKQILSYNEQFF.

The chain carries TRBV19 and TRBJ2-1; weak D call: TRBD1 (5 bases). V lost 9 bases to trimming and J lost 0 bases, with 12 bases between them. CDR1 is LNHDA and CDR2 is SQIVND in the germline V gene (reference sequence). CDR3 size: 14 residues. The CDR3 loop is CASKPGLSYNEQFF. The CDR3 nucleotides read TGTGCCAGCAAACCAGGGCTCTCCTACAATGAGCAGTTCTTC.

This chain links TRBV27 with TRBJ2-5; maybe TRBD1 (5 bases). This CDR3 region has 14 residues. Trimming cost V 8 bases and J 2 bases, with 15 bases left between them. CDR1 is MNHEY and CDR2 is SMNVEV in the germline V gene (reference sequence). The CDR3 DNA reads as TGTGCCAGCCAAGACAGCTCTACTCAAGAGACCCAGTACTTC. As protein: CASQDSSTQETQYF.